The entry below gives a single T cell receptor beta chain sequence along with its context. Indicated time point: persistent/refractory GD, antithyroid drugs over 5 years with positive TRAb. Extracted PBMC RNA gave rise to the TCR library. The data derive from a study of regulatory T cells in long-lasting Graves disease. With iRepertoire HTBI primers and Arm-PCR of CDR3 regions, TCR beta libraries were built. TCRdb used MiXCR to reprocess the multiplex PCR reads, holding one entry per CDR3 protein. Found here are a few hundred thousand distinct CDR3 sequences, roughly 23% of them singletons; the top ten hold roughly a quarter. This clonotype originated in a woman in her thirties or forties with Graves disease. The sample consisted of peripheral blood mononuclear cells (PBMCs), taken when the disease was refractory, from a patient treated with antithyroid drugs.

The CDR3 sequence: CASSLVRDSATSGVAKNIQYF. As DNA, the CDR3 is TGTGCCAGCAGCTTAGTCCGGGACAGCGCAACTAGCGGGGTTGCCAAAAACATTCAGTACTTC. The chain joins TRBV7-9 to TRBJ2-4, with 10 positions matching TRBD2. The CDR3 contains 21 residues. Germline values: CDR1 SEHNR, CDR2 FQNEAQ (reference sequence). Losses at the gene ends were 1 base for V and 1 base for J; bases not matched to a gene: 16.